This TCR beta chain originates from a study of T cell repertoires and HLA-DP antigens. Study-wide context: Alloreactive CD4+ T cells targeted HLA-DP on transduced HeLa. DNA input averaged 218.4 ng in sorted CD137+CD4+ and about 1,200 ng in pre-culture CD4+.

This clone has more than one count but fewer than ten. What it recognizes is unknown. Sequencing was performed with immunoSEQ multiplex PCR; in TCRdb, only in-frame clones are kept and a portion is missing. The data contain fewer than 75,000 clones, roughly 78% of them seen just once; the ten biggest clones take up 1.6%. Untouched CD4+ T cells were bead-isolated from PBMC at roughly 98% purity. The CDR3 runs to 18 residues. Deletions cut 1 base from V and 1 base from J, with 17 bases between. In germline, CDR1 is MGHDK, CDR2 SYGVNS. The origin of this receptor is a man between 60 and 70 years old in good health and CMV-seronegative. The sequencing input was CD4+ T cells from PBMCs. The chain couples TRBV25-1 to TRBJ2-4, with D possibly being TRBD2 (6 bases). The CDR3 spells CASSEWAVRGNAKNIQYF. The CDR3 DNA is TGTGCCAGCAGTGAATGGGCTGTTCGGGGGAACGCCAAAAACATTCAGTACTTC.